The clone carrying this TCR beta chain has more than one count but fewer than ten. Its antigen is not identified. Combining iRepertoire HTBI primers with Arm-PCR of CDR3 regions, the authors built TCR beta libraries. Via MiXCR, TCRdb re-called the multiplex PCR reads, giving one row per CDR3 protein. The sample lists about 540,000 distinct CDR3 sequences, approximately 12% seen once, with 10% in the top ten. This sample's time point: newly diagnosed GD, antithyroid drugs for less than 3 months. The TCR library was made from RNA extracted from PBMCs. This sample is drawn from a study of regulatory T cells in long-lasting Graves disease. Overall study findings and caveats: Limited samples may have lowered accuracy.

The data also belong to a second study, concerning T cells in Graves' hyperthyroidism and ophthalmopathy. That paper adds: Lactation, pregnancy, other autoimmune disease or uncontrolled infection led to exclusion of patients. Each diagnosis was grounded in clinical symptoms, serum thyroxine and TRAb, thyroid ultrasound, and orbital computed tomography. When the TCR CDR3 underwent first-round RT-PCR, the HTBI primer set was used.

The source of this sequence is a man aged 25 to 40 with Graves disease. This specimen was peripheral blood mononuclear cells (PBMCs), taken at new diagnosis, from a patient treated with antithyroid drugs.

CDR3 DNA: TGCGCCAGCAGCGTCGGGTCTGGAAGCAACGTCCTGACTTTC. Its protein is CASSVGSGSNVLTF. J is TRBJ2-6 and V is TRBV5-1; no reliable D call. Looked up from germline, CDR1 is SGHRS and CDR2 is YFSETQ. Trimming took off 4 bases at V and 9 bases at J, with 14 bases between the two ends. The CDR3 has 14 amino acids.